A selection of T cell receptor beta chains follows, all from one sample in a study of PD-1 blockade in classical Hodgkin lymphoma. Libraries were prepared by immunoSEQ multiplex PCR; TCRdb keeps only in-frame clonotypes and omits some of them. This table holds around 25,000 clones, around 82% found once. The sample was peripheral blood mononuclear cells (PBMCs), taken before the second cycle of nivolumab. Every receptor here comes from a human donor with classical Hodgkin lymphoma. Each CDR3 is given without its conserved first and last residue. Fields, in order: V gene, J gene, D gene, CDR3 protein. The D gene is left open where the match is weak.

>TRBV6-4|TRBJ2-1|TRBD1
ASSEGTGGNEQF
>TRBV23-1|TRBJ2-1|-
ASSLQPGRTGATDEQF
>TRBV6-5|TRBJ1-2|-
ASSEKEINYGYT
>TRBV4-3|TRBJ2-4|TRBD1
ASSQFTGGTKNIQY
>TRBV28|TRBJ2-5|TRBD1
ASSRGLGQDGGTQY
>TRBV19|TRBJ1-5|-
ASSRSGGLSNQPQH
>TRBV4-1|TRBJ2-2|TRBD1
ASSPWGQGISGELF
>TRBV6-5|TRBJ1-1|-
ASSYLDRVGTEAF
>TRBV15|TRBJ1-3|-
ATSRAIQTSGNTIY
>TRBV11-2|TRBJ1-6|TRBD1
ASRIQGTGNSPLH
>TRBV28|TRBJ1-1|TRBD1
ATVPSRGQSAEAF
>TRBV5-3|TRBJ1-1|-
ASSWEGNTEAF
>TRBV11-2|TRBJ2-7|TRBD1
ASSLGQGEQY
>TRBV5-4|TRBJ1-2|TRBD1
ASSQTGGGYGYT
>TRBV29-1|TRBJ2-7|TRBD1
SVGQGSFYEQY
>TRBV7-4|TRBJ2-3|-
ASPGTFTDTQY
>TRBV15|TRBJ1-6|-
ATSRDYGSYNSPLH
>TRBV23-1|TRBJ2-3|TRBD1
ASSQIRPDRDTDTQY
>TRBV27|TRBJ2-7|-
ASGTGQSYEQY
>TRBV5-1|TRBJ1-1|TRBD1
ASSSGQGGYTEAF
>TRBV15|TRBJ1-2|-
ATSRDIGTNYGYT
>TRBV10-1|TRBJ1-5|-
ASSESLGVRAGQPQH
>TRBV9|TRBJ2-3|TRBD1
ASSAGQGGTDTQY
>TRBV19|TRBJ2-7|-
ASSLSQRDRSYEQY
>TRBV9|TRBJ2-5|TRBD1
ASSVAGTGKDQETQY
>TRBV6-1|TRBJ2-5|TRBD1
ASSVAAGGQETQY
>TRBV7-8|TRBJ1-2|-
ASSLNMGQGGGYT
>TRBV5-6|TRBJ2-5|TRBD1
ASSRGDRDGETQY
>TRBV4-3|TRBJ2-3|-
ASRFAASTDTQY
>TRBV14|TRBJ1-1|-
ASSQRSRGEAF
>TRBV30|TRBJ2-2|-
AWREKGRGDTGELF
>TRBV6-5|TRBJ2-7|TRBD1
ASDREIPSEQY
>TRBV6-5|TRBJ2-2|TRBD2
ASSLAGRTGELF
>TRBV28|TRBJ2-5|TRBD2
ASSRAGTSGQTQY
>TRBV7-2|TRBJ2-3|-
ASSPAGRTDTQY
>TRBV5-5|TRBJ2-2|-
ASSLEFEELF
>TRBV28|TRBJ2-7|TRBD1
ASSRTGGREQY
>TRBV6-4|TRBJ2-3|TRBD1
ASSPGTGADTQY
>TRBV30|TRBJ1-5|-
AWGRSNSNQPQH
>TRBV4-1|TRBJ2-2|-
ASSRTLGGELF
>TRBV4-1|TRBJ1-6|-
ASSQDFIFAPLH
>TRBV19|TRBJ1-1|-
ASSMGLNTEAF
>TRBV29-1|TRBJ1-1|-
SVVLRGRGLSAF
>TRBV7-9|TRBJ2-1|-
ASSLGGLQNPYNEQF
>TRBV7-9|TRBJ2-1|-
ASTTPGEWDNEQF
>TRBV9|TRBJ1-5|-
ASSPYSNQPQH
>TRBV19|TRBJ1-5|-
ASRSGLSQPQH
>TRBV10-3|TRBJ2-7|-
AISEARPPEQY
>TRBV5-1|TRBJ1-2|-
ASSLDSTGILGYT
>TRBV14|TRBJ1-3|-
ASSQRDTIGNTIY
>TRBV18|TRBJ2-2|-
ASSPRQGGAAGELF
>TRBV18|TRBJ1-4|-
ASSPPFVGVATNEKLF
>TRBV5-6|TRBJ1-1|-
ASSFGYTEAF
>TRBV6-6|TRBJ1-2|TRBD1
ASTSGGADT
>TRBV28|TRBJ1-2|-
ASSLLDGTRYGYT
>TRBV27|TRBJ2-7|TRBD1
ASSRGPSGTAHYEQY
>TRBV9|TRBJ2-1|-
ASSVREREQF
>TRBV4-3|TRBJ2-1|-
ASSQVYGSYNEQF
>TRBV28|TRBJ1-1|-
ATGTEAF
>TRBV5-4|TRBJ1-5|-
ASSLGSQIRFNQPQH